These 20 T cell receptor beta chains share one sample of origin, sequenced in a study of preoperative IRX-2 immunotherapy in early breast cancer. The treatment: preoperative locoregional IRX-2 cytokine immunotherapy. Profiled with immunoSEQ multiplex PCR; TCRdb holds only in-frame clones, not every one. The profile shows roughly 30,000 clones, roughly four fifths of them singletons. The sample consisted of lymph node tissue, taken from a patient treated with IRX-2 immunotherapy. Every receptor here comes from a human donor with breast cancer.

The chain couples TRBV7-8 to TRBJ2-7; D gene unclear. V shed 5 bases and J shed 2 bases, with 10 bases lying between them. The germline gives CDR1 SGHVS, CDR2 FQNEAQ. The CDR3 length is 13 residues. CDR3 residues: CASSLGWAYEQYF. The CDR3 nucleotides are TGTGCCAGCAGCCTAGGGTGGGCCTACGAGCAGTACTTC.

V is TRBV6-8 and J is TRBJ1-1; unclear D gene. Germline values: CDR1 MNHGY, CDR2 SAAAGT. CDR3 length equals 12 residues. Trimming shortened V by 10 bases and J by 0 bases, and 9 bases separated the two germline ends. DNA of the CDR3: TGTGCCATCAGCGCAGTGAACACTGAAGCTTTCTTT. Its protein product is CAISAVNTEAFF.

J is TRBJ2-7 and V is TRBV7-5. TRBV7-5 is noted as a pseudogene. The CDR3 sequence is 14 residues long. The CDR3 here is CASSLEPDRYEQYF. The CDR3 coding sequence is TGTGCCAGCAGCTTAGAACCGGATAGATACGAGCAGTACTTC.

The chain is built from TRBV29-1 and TRBJ1-3; D unresolved. The germline V gene has CDR1 SQVTM and CDR2 ANQGSEA. V was shortened by 8 bases and J by 4 bases, with 21 bases between the two germline ends. This CDR3 is 15 amino acids long. The CDR3 loop is CSPSRRNAEGNTIYF. In nucleotides, the CDR3 is TGCAGCCCATCGAGGCGTAATGCTGAAGGAAACACCATATATTTT.

The V and J genes are TRBV10-2 and TRBJ1-4, with D possibly TRBD1 on 5 matching bases. The CDR3 runs to 21 residues. Trimming took 4 bases from V and 1 from J, leaving 28 bases between them. Looked up from germline, CDR1 is WSHSY and CDR2 is SAAADI. The CDR3 bases are TGCGCCAGCAGTGTCCTTCAAGGGGTGGGACGGATAATGGGAACTAATGAAAAACTGTTTTTT. It encodes CASSVLQGVGRIMGTNEKLFF.

The V gene is TRBV19, the J gene TRBJ2-3, with 9 bases matching TRBD2. This CDR3 spans 16 amino acids. Germline CDR1 reads LNHDA; CDR2 reads SQIVND (reference sequence). Germline trimming cut 3 bases from V and 1 base from J; bases unmatched to any gene: 5. Here the CDR3 DNA reads TGTGCCAGTAGTATCAGGCGGGAGGGTCGCACAGATACGCAGTATTTT. It translates to CASSIRREGRTDTQYF.

The chain employs TRBV19 and TRBJ1-4; no reliable D call. Trimming stripped 3 bases from V and 8 bases from J, with 7 bases between. This CDR3 has 12 amino acids. Germline V gives CDR1 LNHDA, CDR2 SQIVND (reference sequence). The CDR3 here is CASSIVFEKLFF. CDR3 nucleotides: TGTGCCAGTAGTATTGTCTTCGAAAAACTGTTTTTT. Supplemented by reference TRBV19 and TRBJ1-4, the full variable domain reads DGGITQSPKYLFRKEGQNVTLSCEQNLNHDAMYWYRQDPGQGLRLIYYSQIVNDFQKGDIAEGYSVSREKKESFPLTVTSAQKNPTAFYLCASSIVFEKLFFGSGTQLSVL.

The rearrangement uses TRBV6-9 and TRBJ1-4; D not resolved. The CDR3 sequence is 11 residues long. V shed 6 bases and J shed 7 bases, with 6 bases lying between them. Germline V lookup: CDR1 MNHGY, CDR2 SVAAGI. The CDR3 coding sequence is TGTGCCAGCAGCCGGGCTGAAAAACTGTTTTTT. Protein product: CASSRAEKLFF.

The gene calls are TRBV19 and TRBJ2-1; no firm D call. This CDR3 comprises 11 residues. V lost 6 bases and J lost 7, with 7 bases in between. Germline loops: CDR1 LNHDA, CDR2 SQIVND (reference sequence). CDR3 region: CASSNGNEQFF. The CDR3 DNA reads TGTGCCAGTAGCAATGGTAATGAGCAGTTCTTC.

This chain uses TRBV15 with TRBJ1-2, with D unclear. Between the trimmed V and J ends, which lost 0 bases and 4 bases, there was a span of 9 bases. CDR1 and CDR2 from the germline V gene are LNHNV and YYDKDF (reference sequence). This CDR3 is built from 14 residues. The CDR3: CATSREGTSYGYTF. The CDR3 bases are TGTGCCACCAGCAGAGAAGGCACCTCCTATGGCTACACCTTC.

A single count supports this clone. The J gene is TRBJ1-5, the V gene TRBV29-1; tentatively, D is TRBD1 (5 bases). This CDR3 is built from 13 residues. V was pared by 6 bases and J by 4 bases, with 13 bases between. Per germline, CDR1 SQVTM and CDR2 ANQGSEA. CDR3 protein: CSVRQGGNQPQHF. CDR3 nucleotides: TGCAGCGTGCGGCAGGGAGGGAATCAGCCCCAGCATTTT. The entire variable domain, with the rest obtained from reference TRBV29-1 and TRBJ1-5, is as follows: SAVISQKPSRDICQRGTSLTIQCQVDSQVTMMFWYRQQPGQSLTLIATANQGSEATYESGFVIDKFPISRPNLTFSTLTVSNMSPEDSSIYLCSVRQGGNQPQHFGDGTRLSIL.

V is TRBV27 and J is TRBJ1-2; TRBD1 aligns across 11 bases. Germline values: CDR1 MNHEY, CDR2 SMNVEV (reference sequence). J was trimmed by 6 bases and V by 5 bases; bases with no gene match: 8. CDR3 length: 15 amino acids. The CDR3 protein is CASSRLWTGGNGYTF. Written as DNA, the CDR3 is TGTGCCAGCAGTCGTCTCTGGACAGGGGGCAATGGCTACACCTTC.

The rearrangement links TRBV29-1 to TRBJ2-2, with TRBD1 matching over 7 bases. V lost 7 bases and J lost 1; bases outside the gene matches: 9. Per germline, CDR1 SQVTM and CDR2 ANQGSEA. This CDR3 contains 15 residues. As DNA, the CDR3 is TGCAGCGCCAAGTCCCGGGACAGGAACACCGGGGAGCTGTTTTTT. Translating it yields CSAKSRDRNTGELFF.

This chain links TRBV4-1 with TRBJ1-1; D gene unclear. The CDR3 sequence is 14 residues long. Trimming stripped 4 bases from V and 1 base from J, with 10 bases between. Germline V gene lookup returns CDR1 MGHRA and CDR2 YSYEKL. This chain's CDR3 is CASSRATANTEAFF. The DNA of the CDR3 is TGCGCCAGCAGCCGCGCAACAGCGAACACTGAAGCTTTCTTT.

This chain links TRBV29-1 with TRBJ2-7, with 9 bases lining up with TRBD2. The trim removed 4 bases at V and 4 bases at J, leaving 8 bases unmatched. CDR1 is SQVTM, CDR2 ANQGSEA, per germline. CDR3 length: 14 amino acids. CDR3 nucleotide sequence: TGCAGCGTTGCTTTTAGTACTAGCGGGTACGAGCAGTACTTC. This sequence encodes CSVAFSTSGYEQYF.

The chain couples TRBV18 to TRBJ1-5; D not certain. V was trimmed by 5 bases and J by 3 bases, leaving 5 bases between them. The CDR3 spans 12 residues. Germline CDR1 is KGHSH and CDR2 is LQKENI. The CDR3 bases are TGTGCCAGCTCAACCCCCAATCAGCCCCAGCATTTT. Its protein is CASSTPNQPQHF.

J is TRBJ2-5 and V is TRBV11-3, with D possibly matching TRBD2 (6 bases). This CDR3 is 15 amino acids long. CDR1 and CDR2 (germline): SGHNT, YENEEA. V lost 5 bases, J lost 9 bases, and 22 bases lay in between. The CDR3 DNA reads TGTGCCAGCAGCGAGGGACTCCCGTTTAAGGATTCCCAGTACTTC. Translation: CASSEGLPFKDSQYF.

V and J are TRBV18 and TRBJ2-3, with D possibly matching TRBD1 (6 bases). Trimming shortened V by 6 bases and J by 3 bases, and 16 bases separated the two germline ends. Germline CDR1 reads KGHSH; CDR2 reads LQKENI. The CDR3 covers 15 residues. CDR3 protein: CASSPYVGGTDTQYF. In nucleotides, the CDR3 is TGTGCCAGCTCTCCCTACGTAGGGGGTACAGATACGCAGTATTTT.

Here the CDR3 reads CAISESHGNQPQHF. CDR3 in DNA: TGTGCCATCAGTGAGTCCCACGGCAATCAGCCCCAGCATTTT. The gene calls are TRBV10-3 and TRBJ1-5; D ambiguous. This CDR3 has 14 residues. V was shortened by 0 bases and J by 2 bases, with 5 bases between the two germline ends. Germline V gives CDR1 ENHRY, CDR2 SYGVKD.

This sequence joins TRBV6-8 and TRBJ2-1; tentative D call: TRBD2 (5 bases). The germline V and J ends were trimmed by 10 bases and 0 bases, with 13 bases remaining between them. Germline-derived CDR1 and CDR2 are MNHGY and SAAAGT. The length of the CDR3 is 14 residues. Here the CDR3 DNA reads TGTGCCACTCGGAGGCCGAGCTCCTACAATGAGCAGTTCTTC. Translating gives CATRRPSSYNEQFF.